The clone carrying this TCR beta chain came up once. Its antigen is not identified. The sample is drawn from a study of T cell responses to AZD1222 COVID-19 vaccine. Points from the study as a whole: Only six or seven AZD1222 recipients were seropositive at baseline. Spike-specific TCR breadth and depth grew following two AZD1222 doses. Targeting of unmutated variant regions was reportedly seen in nearly half of spike-specific TCRs. None of the repertoires were sampled until the peak T cell response had passed.

V lost 4 bases, J lost 8 bases, and 10 bases stayed unmatched. Germline V CDR1 and CDR2: SGHAT, FQNNGV. This CDR3 has 15 amino acids. Sequenced by immunoSEQ multiplex PCR; TCRdb stores in-frame clones only, minus some. The repertoire consists of 150,000 to 250,000 clones, with roughly 90% occurring once and the leading ten covering roughly 3.5%. Specimen: peripheral blood, collected 28 days after the second AZD1222 dose. J is TRBJ2-1 and V is TRBV11-2; TRBD2 aligns across 8 bases. This receptor was identified in an adult who received the AZD1222 COVID-19 vaccine. CDR3 DNA sequence: TGTGCCAGCAGCTCGGGACTAGGCGCGTTATATGAGCAGTTCTTC. Protein: CASSSGLGALYEQFF.